This T cell receptor (beta chain) is from a study of Ad26.COV2.S vaccination and SARS-CoV-2 variants. TCRdb's table, derived via immunoSEQ multiplex PCR, lists solely in-frame clones and lacks some. Among about 180,000 clones listed, 70% to 90% were seen once. Germline lookup yields CDR1 MNHNS and CDR2 SASEGT. Trimming shortened V by 6 bases and J by 1 base, and 14 bases separated the two germline ends. The CDR3 has 15 amino acids. Sequences were derived from peripheral blood, sampled after recovery from COVID-19. This chain joins TRBV6-1 and TRBJ2-3; the D call may be TRBD1 or TRBD2 (5 bases each). This TCR was sampled from a human donor who had recovered from COVID-19. As DNA, the CDR3 is TGTGCCAGCAGCCTAGGGACCATCGGCACAGATACGCAGTATTTT. This gives the protein CASSLGTIGTDTQYF.